Each of the 12 T cell receptor beta chains below was sequenced from the same sample in a study of blood T cell repertoires in COVID-19. Profiling relied on immunoSEQ multiplex PCR, and the TCRdb table lists in-frame clones only, not all of them. The sample gives around 450,000 clones, about 90% of which show up once; 0.6% is in the top ten. The sample consisted of PBMCs or T cells enriched from blood (not recorded which). These receptors were taken from a man aged 18-30 years who had recovered from COVID-19.

The chain joins TRBV2 to TRBJ1-6; the match to TRBD1 covers 7 bases. This CDR3 comprises 12 residues. Germline values: CDR1 SNHLY, CDR2 FYNNEI. Unmatched junction bases numbered 7, after V lost 7 bases and J lost 13 bases. Written as DNA, the CDR3 is TGTGCCAGCATGACAGGGATCGCGCCCCTCCACTTT. Its translation is CASMTGIAPLHF.

The chain couples TRBV19 to TRBJ1-1, with TRBD1 matching 7 bases. Germline CDR1 is LNHDA and CDR2 is SQIVND (reference sequence). CDR3 length equals 13 residues. Trimming took 6 bases from V and 7 from J; bases not matched to a gene: 8. The CDR3 bases are TGTGCCAGTAGCCAACAGGGGAGAGGTGAAGCTTTCTTT. It codes for CASSQQGRGEAFF.

About this clone: Other DNA variants within this sample encode the same CDR3. The chain joins TRBV27 to TRBJ1-3; possible D gene TRBD1, 5 bases. Between the trimmed V and J ends, which lost 5 bases and 4 bases, there was a span of 9 bases. The germline V gene has CDR1 MNHEY and CDR2 SMNVEV (reference sequence). The CDR3 consists of 13 residues. The CDR3 loop reads CASSPRGGNTIYF. Written as DNA, the CDR3 is TGTGCCAGCAGTCCCCGGGGGGGAAACACCATATATTTT.

The rearrangement links TRBV7-2 to TRBJ1-5; a weak D match, TRBD1 (5 bases). Trimming shortened V by 4 bases and J by 3 bases, and 13 bases separated the two germline ends. This CDR3 has 15 amino acids. Per the germline V gene, CDR1 is SGHTA and CDR2 is FQGNSA. CDR3 sequence reads: CASSSWGGYNQPQHF. In DNA, the CDR3 is TGTGCCAGCAGCTCTTGGGGCGGATACAATCAGCCCCAGCATTTT. The variable domain in full, completed from reference TRBV7-2 and TRBJ1-5, reads GAGVSQSPSNKVTEKGKDVELRCDPISGHTALYWYRQSLGQGLEFLIYFQGNSAPDKSGLPSDRFSAERTGGSVSTLTIQRTQQEDSAVYLCASSSWGGYNQPQHFGDGTRLSIL.

This clone has only a few counts. This chain connects TRBV10-1 to TRBJ2-3; TRBD1 aligns across 12 bases. The V and J ends lost 3 bases and 6 bases, in that order; junction bases with no gene match: 7. The V gene's germline CDR1 is WNHNN and CDR2 SYGVQD (reference sequence). CDR3 size: 16 residues. CDR3 nucleotide sequence: TGCGCCAGCAGTGAAGGGACAGGGGGCGCTTTGGATACGCAGTATTTT. Amino acid sequence: CASSEGTGGALDTQYF.

The CDR3 region has the DNA TGTGCCATAAGCCGGGACAGGGTTTATGGCTACACCTTC. Translating gives CAISRDRVYGYTF. The genes are TRBV6-6 and TRBJ1-2, with 9 bases that match TRBD1. Germline V CDR1 and CDR2: MNHNY, SVGAGI (reference sequence). J lost 5 bases, V lost 10 bases, and 8 bases had no gene match. The length of the CDR3 is 13 residues.

This chain uses TRBV6-1 with TRBJ2-1; D is undetermined. CDR3 size: 14 residues. V was cut by 2 bases and J by 7 bases, with 12 bases left in between. Germline V gene lookup returns CDR1 MNHNS and CDR2 SASEGT. The CDR3 loop reads CASSEPLRENEQFF. The CDR3 nucleotides are TGTGCCAGCAGTGAACCCCTTCGAGAAAATGAGCAGTTCTTC.

In its sample, this clone was seen once. The chain employs TRBV30 and TRBJ1-5, with 11 bases identical to TRBD1. This CDR3 is built from 14 residues. After removal of 5 bases from V and 6 bases from J, the junction contained 6 bases not matched to a gene. CDR1 and CDR2 from the germline V gene are GTSNPN and SVGIG (reference sequence). CDR3 loop: CAWGGQGASQPQHF. The CDR3 coding sequence is TGTGCCTGGGGTGGACAGGGGGCAAGTCAGCCCCAGCATTTT. Filled out from reference TRBV30 and TRBJ1-5, the complete variable domain reads SQTIHQWPATLVQPVGSPLSLECTVEGTSNPNLYWYRQAAGRGLQLLFYSVGIGQISSEVPQNLSASRPQDRQFILSSKKLLLSDSGFYLCAWGGQGASQPQHFGDGTRLSIL.

The V and J genes are TRBV4-1 and TRBJ2-1; D is perhaps TRBD2 (6 bases). The CDR3 runs to 17 residues. Germline V gene sequence: CDR1 MGHRA, CDR2 YSYEKL. V lost 1 base and J 5 bases, leaving 18 bases between the germline ends. CDR3 protein: CASSQGRLERANNEQFF. The CDR3 DNA reads as TGCGCCAGCAGCCAAGGGCGATTGGAGCGGGCCAACAATGAGCAGTTCTTC.

The J gene is TRBJ1-3, the V gene TRBV3-1 (or the pseudogene TRBV3-2); D is unclear. From germline, CDR1 is LGHDT and CDR2 YNNKEL (reference sequence). The ends were cut back, 0 bases at V and 4 bases at J, with 7 bases in the middle. The CDR3 sequence is 14 residues long. CDR3 loop: CASSQDNGGNTIYF. In DNA, the CDR3 is TGTGCCAGCAGCCAAGATAACGGGGGAAACACCATATATTTT.

This clone turned up a few times. The chain couples TRBV11-2 to TRBJ2-6; 8 positions agree with TRBD1. From germline, CDR1 is SGHAT and CDR2 FQNNGV. J gave up 4 bases and V 1 base, and 12 bases lay outside the gene matches. The CDR3 is 19 residues long. The CDR3 sequence is CASSLVWTGTPRGANVLTF. DNA of the CDR3: TGTGCCAGCAGCTTAGTATGGACAGGGACCCCCCGGGGGGCCAACGTCCTGACTTTC.

The count of this clone is one. The V call is TRBV19, the J call TRBJ1-1; 8 bases agree with TRBD1. The CDR3 extends over 13 amino acids. Looked up from germline, CDR1 is LNHDA and CDR2 is SQIVND (reference sequence). V lost 11 bases to trimming and J lost 2 bases; unmatched junction nucleotides: 7. CDR3 sequence (DNA): TGTGCCGGGCGACAGGGGCCCAACACTGAAGCTTTCTTT. Its protein is CAGRQGPNTEAFF.